Following are 26 T cell receptor beta chains from one sample sequenced in a study of T cells in localized non-small cell lung cancer. Profiling relied on immunoSEQ multiplex PCR, and the TCRdb table lists in-frame clones only, not all of them. The repertoire holds approximately 1,600 clones, with 20% to 30% as singletons. Sequenced material: normal lung tissue next to the tumor, taken before any cancer treatment. Source of these receptors: a man aged 40 to 70 with stage II squamous cell lung carcinoma.

This clone was seen a few times. This rearrangement joins TRBV6-8 to TRBJ2-1; the match to TRBD2 covers 8 bases. V was pared by 0 bases and J by 1 base, with 2 bases of the junction left unmatched. The CDR3 covers 16 residues. CDR1 and CDR2 from the germline V gene are MNHGY and SAAAGT. The chain's CDR3 is CASSYSIAGSYNEQFF. In DNA form, the CDR3 reads TGTGCCAGCAGTTACTCGATAGCGGGGTCCTACAATGAGCAGTTCTTC.

This clone counts as medium-sized. CDR3 sequence reads: CASSLVGGDYYNEQFF. The CDR3 nucleotides are TGTGCCAGCAGCTTAGTAGGGGGTGACTATTACAATGAGCAGTTCTTC. The J gene is TRBJ2-1, the V gene TRBV11-3; a weak D match, TRBD1 (6 bases). V shed 1 base and J shed 4 bases, with 14 bases lying between them. The CDR3 length is 16 residues. Germline CDR1 reads SGHNT; CDR2 reads YENEEA.

This sequence joins TRBV9 and TRBJ2-7; TRBD2 agrees at 9 bases. The CDR3 covers 14 residues. Trimming at V came to 10 bases and at J to 3 bases, leaving 11 bases not matched to a gene. Germline V gene sequence: CDR1 SGDLS, CDR2 YYNGEE. The CDR3 DNA is TGTGCCGGCAACTTAGCGGGAGCGGGCTACGAGCAGTACTTC. Residues: CAGNLAGAGYEQYF.

This clone came up a few times. The J gene is TRBJ1-3, the V gene TRBV19; D uncertain. Per the germline V gene, CDR1 is LNHDA and CDR2 is SQIVND (reference sequence). V dropped 3 bases and J dropped 0 bases, with 9 bases sitting between them. The CDR3 consists of 15 residues. DNA for the CDR3: TGTGCCAGTAGTATCATTCAGAGCTCTGGAAACACCATATATTTT. It translates to CASSIIQSSGNTIYF.

This clone has just a few counts. This rearrangement joins TRBV6-8 to TRBJ1-1; D gene uncertain. CDR1 and CDR2 (germline): MNHGY, SAAAGT. The CDR3 runs to 16 residues. V lost 6 bases and J lost 0, with 17 bases in between. Written as DNA, the CDR3 is TGTGCCAGCAGCCTCGAACTAACCACCATGAACACTGAAGCTTTCTTT. Protein product: CASSLELTTMNTEAFF.

The V call is TRBV18, the J call TRBJ1-2; D possibly corresponds to TRBD1 (5 bases). Germline V CDR1 and CDR2: KGHSH, LQKENI. Trimming took 2 bases from V and 4 from J, leaving 14 bases between them. The CDR3 runs 15 residues. Here the CDR3 reads CASSPGREEGYGYTF. CDR3 DNA sequence: TGTGCCAGCTCACCAGGCAGGGAGGAAGGCTATGGCTACACCTTC. The entire variable domain, with the rest obtained from reference TRBV18 and TRBJ1-2, is as follows: NAGVMQNPRHLVRRRGQEARLRCSPMKGHSHVYWYRQLPEEGLKFMVYLQKENIIDESGMPKERFSAEFPKEGPSILRIQQVVRGDSAAYFCASSPGREEGYGYTFGSGTRLTVV.

This clone has only a few counts. The genes are TRBV10-3 and TRBJ1-2; the D is unclear. This CDR3 comprises 13 residues. V lost 0 bases and J 8 bases, leaving 10 bases between the germline ends. Looked up from germline, CDR1 is ENHRY and CDR2 is SYGVKD. CDR3 protein: CAISESYSPGYTF. The DNA of the CDR3 is TGTGCCATCAGTGAGTCGTACAGCCCCGGCTACACCTTC.

This clone showed up just a few times. This chain connects TRBV6-8 to TRBJ2-2; 9 bases map to TRBD2. Germline CDR1 and CDR2: MNHGY and SAAAGT. The length of the CDR3 is 14 residues. Trimming took 5 bases from V and 8 from J; bases not matched to a gene: 6. This CDR3 is CASSVAGGVGELFF. The CDR3 DNA sequence: TGTGCCAGCAGTGTTGCGGGAGGGGTTGGGGAGCTGTTTTTT.

CDR3 in amino acids: CATSRDRAGANVLTF. CDR3 DNA: TGTGCCACCAGCAGAGACAGGGCTGGGGCCAACGTCCTGACTTTC. The chain carries TRBV15 and TRBJ2-6; a possible D gene is TRBD1 (5 bases). The CDR3 length is 15 residues. CDR1 and CDR2 from the germline V gene are LNHNV and YYDKDF (reference sequence). Trimming removed 0 bases at V and 2 bases at J, with 5 bases between.

The chain combines TRBV4-1 with TRBJ1-1; the match to TRBD1 covers 7 bases. V was pared by 2 bases and J by 8 bases, with 11 bases of the junction left unmatched. The CDR3 is 15 amino acids. The germline V gene encodes CDR1 MGHRA and CDR2 YSYEKL. This CDR3 is CASSQSSLDRAEAFF. CDR3 nucleotide sequence: TGCGCCAGCAGCCAATCATCCCTAGACAGGGCGGAAGCTTTCTTT.

V gene TRBV11-3 combines with J gene TRBJ2-7, with 12 bases that match TRBD2. Unmatched junction bases numbered 6, after V lost 5 bases and J lost 4 bases. Germline loops: CDR1 SGHNT, CDR2 YENEEA. The CDR3 sequence is 15 residues long. CDR3 loop: CASSPRGTSGYEQYF. CDR3 coding DNA: TGTGCCAGCAGCCCCAGAGGGACTAGCGGGTACGAGCAGTACTTC.

The V call is TRBV18, the J call TRBJ2-7; no clear D. The V end was cut by 2 bases, the J end by 6 bases, with 14 bases between. From germline, CDR1 is KGHSH and CDR2 LQKENI. There are 14 residues in the CDR3. The DNA of the CDR3 is TGTGCCAGCTCACCAACCCCCGCCGGGTCCGAGCAGTACTTC. It translates to CASSPTPAGSEQYF.

This clone was seen a few times. The chain combines TRBV30 with TRBJ2-7; no clear D. The V and J ends lost 2 bases and 7 bases respectively, with 12 bases between them. Germline V CDR1 and CDR2: GTSNPN, SVGIG (reference sequence). The CDR3 consists of 12 residues. The CDR3 reads CAWSPNRLEQYF. The CDR3 DNA reads TGTGCCTGGAGTCCCAACCGGTTGGAGCAGTACTTC. Variable domain in full (rest from reference TRBV30 and TRBJ2-7): SQTIHQWPATLVQPVGSPLSLECTVEGTSNPNLYWYRQAAGRGLQLLFYSVGIGQISSEVPQNLSASRPQDRQFILSSKKLLLSDSGFYLCAWSPNRLEQYFGPGTRLTVT.

Judged by abundance, this clone is medium-sized (0.01 to 0.1%). V is TRBV11-3 and J is TRBJ2-3; 7 bases map to TRBD1. This CDR3 has 15 residues. CDR1 is SGHNT, CDR2 YENEEA, per germline. Trimming removed 0 bases from V and 2 bases from J; junction bases left unmatched: 2. CDR3 in amino acids: CASSLDRGNTDTQYF. CDR3 sequence (DNA): TGTGCCAGCAGCTTAGACAGGGGGAACACAGATACGCAGTATTTT. Together with reference TRBV11-3 and TRBJ2-3, the CDR3 gives the full variable domain: EAGVVQSPRYKIIEKKQPVAFWCNPISGHNTLYWYLQNLGQGPELLIRYENEEAVDDSQLPKDRFSAERLKGVDSTLKIQPAELGDSAVYLCASSLDRGNTDTQYFGPGTRLTVL.

The rearrangement links TRBV5-1 to TRBJ1-1; 9 nucleotides agree with TRBD1. The CDR3 has 14 residues. Losses at the gene ends were 4 bases for V and 5 bases for J; bases not matched to a gene: 6. Germline CDR1 reads SGHRS; CDR2 reads YFSETQ. CDR3 protein: CASSRDRAYTEAFF. The CDR3 region has the DNA TGCGCCAGCAGCAGGGACAGGGCTTATACTGAAGCTTTCTTT.

CDR3 loop: CASFFGQESTEAFF. The CDR3 DNA reads TGCGCCAGCTTTTTCGGGCAGGAGTCCACTGAAGCTTTCTTT. V and J are TRBV5-1 and TRBJ1-1, with D unresolved. The CDR3 is 14 amino acids. The V end lost 7 bases, the J end lost 4 bases, and 17 bases lay between the germline ends. Germline V lookup: CDR1 SGHRS, CDR2 YFSETQ.

This clone qualifies as medium-sized. The V call is TRBV6-8, the J call TRBJ1-2; unclear D gene. There are 15 residues in the CDR3. Deletions cut 6 bases from V and 3 bases from J, with 17 bases between. Per germline, CDR1 MNHGY and CDR2 SAAAGT. The chain's CDR3 is CASRAAKGLDYGYTF. The CDR3 nucleotides read TGTGCCAGCAGAGCCGCGAAGGGTTTGGACTATGGCTACACCTTC.

The rearrangement uses TRBV11-3 and TRBJ1-4, with 7 bases that match TRBD1. The CDR3 is 16 amino acids. The germline V gene encodes CDR1 SGHNT and CDR2 YENEEA. Trimming removed 3 bases from V and 7 bases from J; junction bases left unmatched: 11. CDR3 in DNA: TGTGCCAGCAGCTTGAAGCTCGGGACAGACTTTGAAAAACTGTTTTTT. Amino acids: CASSLKLGTDFEKLFF.

This clone is large. CDR3 protein: CASSAKGEGTEREKLFF. CDR3 in DNA: TGTGCCAGCAGTGCAAAAGGGGAAGGGACAGAAAGGGAAAAACTGTTTTTT. The chain employs TRBV6-8 and TRBJ1-4; 7 bases are a match to TRBD1. The V gene's germline CDR1 is MNHGY and CDR2 SAAAGT. With 5 bases clipped from V and 8 bases from J, the junction kept 17 bases outside the gene matches. The CDR3 has 17 amino acids.

This clone was recorded a few times. The gene calls are TRBV18 and TRBJ2-1, with a possible D match to TRBD1 (6 bases). This CDR3 contains 14 residues. V lost 3 bases and J 4 bases, leaving 10 bases between the germline ends. Germline CDR1 KGHSH, CDR2 LQKENI. For the CDR3, the DNA is TGTGCCAGCTCACCGGAGACAGGATACAATGAGCAGTTCTTC. This codes for CASSPETGYNEQFF.

This clone turned up a few times. V is TRBV19 and J is TRBJ1-2, with 10 bases aligning to TRBD1. The CDR3 consists of 12 residues. Germline V gene lookup returns CDR1 LNHDA and CDR2 SQIVND (reference sequence). V trimming: 7 bases; J trimming: 8 bases; junction bases outside the gene matches: 4. The CDR3 loop is CASIGQGEGYTF. The CDR3 DNA reads as TGTGCCAGTATCGGACAGGGGGAAGGCTACACCTTC.

By share, this clone counts as medium-sized. V gene TRBV11-3 combines with J gene TRBJ2-3; the match to TRBD2 covers 7 bases. CDR1 SGHNT and CDR2 YENEEA come from the germline V gene. The V segment lost 5 bases and the J segment 6 bases; nucleotides outside the gene matches: 8. CDR3 length: 14 amino acids. The CDR3 spells CASSLGGRTDTQYF. CDR3 nucleotide sequence: TGTGCCAGCAGCCTGGGCGGGAGAACGGATACGCAGTATTTT.

This clone has just a few counts. The chain recombines TRBV6-8 with TRBJ1-3; D gene uncertain. V lost 0 bases, J lost 0 bases, and 12 bases lay in between. The CDR3 totals 17 residues. Looked up from germline, CDR1 is MNHGY and CDR2 is SAAAGT. The CDR3 reads CASSYSTELLSGNTIYF. The CDR3 coding sequence is TGTGCCAGCAGTTACTCGACGGAGTTGCTCTCTGGAAACACCATATATTTT.

The rearrangement uses TRBV6-8 and TRBJ1-5, with D unclear. The CDR3 totals 15 residues. Germline-derived CDR1 and CDR2 are MNHGY and SAAAGT. The V and J ends lost 5 bases and 3 bases respectively, with 14 bases between them. CDR3 in DNA: TGTGCCAGCAGTCCTGTACATTACGACAATCAGCCCCAGCATTTT. Protein: CASSPVHYDNQPQHF.

The chain employs TRBV14 and TRBJ2-3; D not resolved. The CDR3 has 15 amino acids. Per germline, CDR1 SGHDN and CDR2 FVKESK. V shed 5 bases and J shed 0 bases, with 12 bases lying between them. CDR3 region: CASSFGPSSTDTQYF. In DNA form, the CDR3 reads TGTGCCAGCAGCTTTGGGCCATCTAGCACAGATACGCAGTATTTT.

The chain recombines TRBV5-1 with TRBJ1-5, with D possibly TRBD1 on 5 matching bases. Germline CDR1 SGHRS, CDR2 YFSETQ. The CDR3 consists of 15 residues. Trimming pared 1 base from V and 3 bases from J, leaving 11 bases between. The CDR3 loop is CASSLWGETNQPQHF. In DNA form, the CDR3 reads TGCGCCAGCAGCTTGTGGGGGGAGACCAATCAGCCCCAGCATTTT.